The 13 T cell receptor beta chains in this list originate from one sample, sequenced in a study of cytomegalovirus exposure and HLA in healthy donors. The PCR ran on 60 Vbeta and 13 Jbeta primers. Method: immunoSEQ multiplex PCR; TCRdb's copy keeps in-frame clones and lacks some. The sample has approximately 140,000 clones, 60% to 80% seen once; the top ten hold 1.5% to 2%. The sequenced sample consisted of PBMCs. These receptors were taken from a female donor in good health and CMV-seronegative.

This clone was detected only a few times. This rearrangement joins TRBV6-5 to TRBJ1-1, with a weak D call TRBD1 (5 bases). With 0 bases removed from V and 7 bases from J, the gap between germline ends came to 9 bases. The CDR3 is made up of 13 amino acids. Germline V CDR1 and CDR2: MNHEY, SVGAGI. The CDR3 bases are TGTGCCAGCAGTTACTCGAGGCAGGGTGAAGCTTTCTTT. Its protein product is CASSYSRQGEAFF.

The CDR3 region has the DNA TGTGCCAGCAGCGTGGACAGCGGCGGCTACACCTTC. This translates into CASSVDSGGYTF. The rearrangement joins TRBV5-4 to TRBJ1-2; D might be TRBD1 (6 bases). The germline V gene has CDR1 SGHNT and CDR2 YYREEE (reference sequence). The CDR3 runs 12 residues. V was cut by 4 bases and J by 8 bases, with 12 bases left in between. Complete variable domain (other parts from reference TRBV5-4 and TRBJ1-2): ETGVTQSPTHLIKTRGQQVTLRCSSQSGHNTVSWYQQALGQGPQFIFQYYREEENGRGNFPPRFSGLQFPNYSSELNVNALELDDSALYLCASSVDSGGYTFGSGTRLTVV.

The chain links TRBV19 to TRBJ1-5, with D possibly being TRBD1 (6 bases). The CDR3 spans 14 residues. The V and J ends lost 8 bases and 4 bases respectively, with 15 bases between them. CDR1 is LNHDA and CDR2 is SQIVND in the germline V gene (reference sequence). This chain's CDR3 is CASFPGTRNQPQHF. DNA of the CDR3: TGTGCCAGTTTCCCCGGGACACGTAATCAGCCCCAGCATTTT.

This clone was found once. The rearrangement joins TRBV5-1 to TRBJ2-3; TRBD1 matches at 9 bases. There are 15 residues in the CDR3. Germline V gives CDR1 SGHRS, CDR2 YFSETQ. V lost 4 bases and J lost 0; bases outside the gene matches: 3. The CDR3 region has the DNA TGCGCCAGCAGCGACGACAGGGGGAGCACAGATACGCAGTATTTT. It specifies CASSDDRGSTDTQYF.

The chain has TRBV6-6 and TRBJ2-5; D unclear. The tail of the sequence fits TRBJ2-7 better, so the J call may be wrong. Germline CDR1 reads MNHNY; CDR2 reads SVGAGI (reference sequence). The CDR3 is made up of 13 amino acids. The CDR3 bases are TGTGCCAGCAGTTATGCCGCAATCCACGAGCAGTACTTC. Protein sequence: CASSYAAIHEQYF.

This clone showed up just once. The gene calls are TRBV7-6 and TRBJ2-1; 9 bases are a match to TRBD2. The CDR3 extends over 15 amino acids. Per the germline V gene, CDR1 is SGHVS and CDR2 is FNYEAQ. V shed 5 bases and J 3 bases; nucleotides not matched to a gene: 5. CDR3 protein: CASSPGTSYYNEQFF. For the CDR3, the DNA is TGTGCCAGCAGCCCCGGGACTAGCTACTACAATGAGCAGTTCTTC.

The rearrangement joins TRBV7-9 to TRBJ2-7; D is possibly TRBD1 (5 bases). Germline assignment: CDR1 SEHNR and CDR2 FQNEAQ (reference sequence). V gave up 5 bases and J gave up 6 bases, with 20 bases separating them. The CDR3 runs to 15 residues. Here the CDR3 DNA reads TGTGCCAGCAGCCGTGACCAGGGTGTGTCTTGCGAGCAGTACTTC. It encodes CASSRDQGVSCEQYF.

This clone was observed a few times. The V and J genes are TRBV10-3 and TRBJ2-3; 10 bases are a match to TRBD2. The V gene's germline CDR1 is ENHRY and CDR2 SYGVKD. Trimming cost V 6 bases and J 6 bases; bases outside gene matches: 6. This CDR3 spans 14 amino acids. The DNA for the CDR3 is TGTGCCATCAGCGTAGCGGGAGGTATGGATACGCAGTATTTT. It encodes CAISVAGGMDTQYF.

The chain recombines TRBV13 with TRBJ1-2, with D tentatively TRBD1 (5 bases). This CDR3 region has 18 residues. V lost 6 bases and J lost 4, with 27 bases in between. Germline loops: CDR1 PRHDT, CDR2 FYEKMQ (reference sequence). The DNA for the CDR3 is TGTGCCAGCAGTACCACTGACGGGGGGACGGCGGGGATCTATGGCTACACCTTC. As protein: CASSTTDGGTAGIYGYTF.

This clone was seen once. The CDR3 region has the DNA TGTGCCAGCACCGGACAGGGGACGGTCAACTATGGCTACACCTTC. This encodes CASTGQGTVNYGYTF. The chain carries TRBV25-1 and TRBJ1-2; 9 nucleotides agree with TRBD1. This CDR3 is built from 15 residues. CDR1 is MGHDK and CDR2 is SYGVNS in the germline V gene. Trimming removed 7 bases from V and 2 bases from J; junction bases left unmatched: 8.

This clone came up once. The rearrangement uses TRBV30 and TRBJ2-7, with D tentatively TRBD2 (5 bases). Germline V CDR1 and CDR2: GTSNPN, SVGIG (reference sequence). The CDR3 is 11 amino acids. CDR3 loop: CALAGGYEQYF. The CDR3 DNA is TGTGCGTTGGCGGGCGGCTACGAGCAGTACTTC.

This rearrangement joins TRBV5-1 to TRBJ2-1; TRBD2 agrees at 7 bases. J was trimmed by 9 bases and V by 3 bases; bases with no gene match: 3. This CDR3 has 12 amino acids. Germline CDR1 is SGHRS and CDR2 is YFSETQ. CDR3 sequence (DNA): TGCGCCAGCAGCTCGACTAGCAGTGAGCAGTTCTTC. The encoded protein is CASSSTSSEQFF.

CDR3 residues: CASRKAADSSSYEQYF. The CDR3 DNA is TGCGCCAGCAGGAAAGCCGCGGACTCCTCTTCCTACGAGCAGTACTTC. The J gene is TRBJ2-7, the V gene TRBV5-1, with TRBD2 as a possible D gene (5 bases). V gave up 5 bases and J gave up 1 base, with 19 bases separating them. The CDR3 has 16 amino acids. Looked up from germline, CDR1 is SGHRS and CDR2 is YFSETQ.